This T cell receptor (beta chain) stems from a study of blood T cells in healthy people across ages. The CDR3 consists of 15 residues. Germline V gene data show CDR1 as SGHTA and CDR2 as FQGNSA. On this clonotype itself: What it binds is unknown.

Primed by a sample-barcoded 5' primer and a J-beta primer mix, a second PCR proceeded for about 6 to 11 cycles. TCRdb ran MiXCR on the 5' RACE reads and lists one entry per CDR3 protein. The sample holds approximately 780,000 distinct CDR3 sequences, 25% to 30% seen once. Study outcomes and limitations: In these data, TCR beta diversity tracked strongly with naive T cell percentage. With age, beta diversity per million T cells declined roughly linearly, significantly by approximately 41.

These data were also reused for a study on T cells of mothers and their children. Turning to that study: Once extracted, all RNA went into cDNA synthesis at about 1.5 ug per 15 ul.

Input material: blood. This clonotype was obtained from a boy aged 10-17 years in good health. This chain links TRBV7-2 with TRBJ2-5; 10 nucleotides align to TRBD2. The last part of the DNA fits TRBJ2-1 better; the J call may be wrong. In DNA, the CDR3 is TGTGCCAGCAGCTTAGGCCCTAGCGGGGGATATGAGCAGTTCTTC. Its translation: CASSLGPSGGYEQFF.